This TCR beta chain was captured in a study of post-analysis software for immune sequencing data. Incorporated into the TCR beta cDNA libraries were unique molecular identifiers, which served to reduce PCR and sequencing biases. When about 1 to 11 million T cells were used, they gave approximately 530,000 cDNA molecules. TCRdb re-analysed the PCR reads in MiXCR, keeping a single row per CDR3 protein. The sample contains roughly 600,000 distinct CDR3 sequences, around 47% of which appear only once. Notes on this clonotype: Its antigen remains unidentified.

Study outcomes and limitations: By F measure, samples from a shared preparation batch strongly co-clustered. People with multiple sclerosis had a significantly lower normalized Chao1 diversity than controls did.

The sequence derives from a girl between 5 and 17 years old with multiple sclerosis. Source material: blood.

CDR3 in amino acids: CATGTGEDGELFF. The CDR3 nucleotides read TGTGCCACCGGGACAGGGGAGGACGGGGAGCTGTTTTTT. The V gene is TRBV6-5, the J gene TRBJ2-2; 10 nucleotides align to TRBD1. Germline trimming cut 10 bases from V and 7 bases from J; bases unmatched to any gene: 6. Germline V gene sequence: CDR1 MNHEY, CDR2 SVGAGI. The CDR3 runs to 13 residues.